The 22 T cell receptor beta chains below all came from one sample that was sequenced in a study of cytomegalovirus exposure and HLA in healthy donors. The PCR used 60 Vbeta and 13 Jbeta primers. Data came from immunoSEQ multiplex PCR; TCRdb stores just in-frame clones and leaves some out. The data show some 150,000 clones, approximately 82% seen once. The sequencing sample was made of PBMCs. All receptors come from a man in his forties or fifties in good health and CMV-seronegative.

Only one count was recorded for this clone. The chain links TRBV15 to TRBJ2-2, with 10 bases matching TRBD1. The CDR3 consists of 16 residues. The junction had 5 bases not matched to a gene; V was cut back by 6 bases and J by 1 base. CDR1 LNHNV and CDR2 YYDKDF come from the germline V gene (reference sequence). CDR3 sequence: CATRSGQGGNTGELFF. The CDR3 coding sequence is TGTGCCACCAGAAGTGGACAGGGGGGGAACACCGGGGAGCTGTTTTTT.

The rearrangement links TRBV9 to TRBJ2-5; 11 bases line up with TRBD1. Per the germline V gene, CDR1 is SGDLS and CDR2 is YYNGEE. The CDR3 contains 15 residues. V shed 1 base, J shed 4 bases, and the junction held 3 bases outside the gene matches. The CDR3 bases are TGTGCCAGCAGCGTAAGGACAGGGGGCCGAGAGACCCAGTACTTC. It codes for CASSVRTGGRETQYF.

V gene TRBV20-1 combines with J gene TRBJ1-2; the D gene is possibly TRBD1 (6 bases). V was pared by 5 bases and J by 12 bases, with 10 bases between. Germline loops: CDR1 DFQATT, CDR2 SNEGSKA (reference sequence). The CDR3 runs to 9 residues. Here the CDR3 reads CSAGKGDTF. The CDR3 nucleotides are TGCAGTGCTGGAAAGGGGGACACCTTC.

The CDR3, as DNA: TGTGCCAGCAGCCTGACTAGCGGGGCAGATACGCAGTATTTT. This encodes CASSLTSGADTQYF. The chain couples TRBV7-2 to TRBJ2-3, with 11 nucleotides matching TRBD2. V shed 5 bases, J shed 4 bases, and the junction held 2 bases outside the gene matches. Germline CDR1 SGHTA, CDR2 FQGNSA. This CDR3 has 14 residues.

The chain employs TRBV7-3 and TRBJ1-1, with D unclear. Germline CDR1 and CDR2: SGHTA and FQGTGA. This CDR3 comprises 13 residues. Trimming cost V 5 bases and J 1 base, with 8 bases left between them. The chain's CDR3 is CASSPAGNTEAFF. CDR3 in DNA: TGTGCCAGCAGCCCCGCAGGGAACACTGAAGCTTTCTTT. Filled out from reference TRBV7-3 and TRBJ1-1, the complete variable domain reads GAGVSQTPSNKVTEKGKYVELRCDPISGHTALYWYRQSLGQGPEFLIYFQGTGAADDSGLPNDRFFAVRPEGSVSTLKIQRTERGDSAVYLCASSPAGNTEAFFGQGTRLTVV.

V gene TRBV4-2 combines with J gene TRBJ2-7; 11 bases map to TRBD2. CDR3 length equals 16 residues. Germline trimming cut 0 bases from V and 2 bases from J; bases unmatched to any gene: 3. Germline V lookup: CDR1 LGHNA, CDR2 YNFKEQ. CDR3 in amino acids: CASSQERGLAAYEQYF. CDR3 nucleotide sequence: TGTGCCAGCAGCCAAGAGCGGGGACTAGCGGCCTACGAGCAGTACTTC.

The CDR3 sequence: CATTGLSGYGYTF. Here the CDR3 DNA reads TGTGCCACGACGGGTCTCTCGGGCTATGGCTACACCTTC. J is TRBJ1-2 and V is TRBV19; D is undetermined. The germline gives CDR1 LNHDA, CDR2 SQIVND (reference sequence). Trimming left V 10 bases short and J 4 bases short, with 16 bases between. The CDR3 runs 13 residues.

CDR3 DNA sequence: TGTGCCAGCAGCTTGGATGTACGGGGTGAGACCCAGTACTTC. Amino acid sequence: CASSLDVRGETQYF. This chain uses TRBV13 with TRBJ2-5, with a weak D call TRBD2 (5 bases). Germline-derived CDR1 and CDR2 are PRHDT and FYEKMQ (reference sequence). The CDR3 has 14 residues. V was clipped by 3 bases and J by 5 bases, with 13 bases between them.

The chain links TRBV28 to TRBJ2-2; no definite D call. The V gene's germline CDR1 is MDHEN and CDR2 SYDVKM. The CDR3 contains 15 residues. V lost 0 bases to trimming and J lost 0 bases, with 5 bases between them. The CDR3 bases are TGTGCCAGCAGTTTATGGTTCACGAACACCGGGGAGCTGTTTTTT. It specifies CASSLWFTNTGELFF.

This rearrangement joins TRBV18 to TRBJ1-2; TRBD1 aligns across 8 bases. CDR1 is KGHSH, CDR2 LQKENI, per germline. The V and J ends lost 2 bases and 2 bases, in that order; junction bases with no gene match: 1. The CDR3 consists of 14 residues. DNA of the CDR3: TGTGCCAGCTCACCAGGACAGGGAAACTATGGCTACACCTTC. Protein sequence: CASSPGQGNYGYTF.

This chain connects TRBV21-1 to TRBJ2-7; no check of the table's D call, TRBD2, against the DNA was made. TRBV21-1 is recorded as a pseudogene. CDR3 size: 15 residues. The CDR3 nucleotides read TGTGCCAGCAGCAAACGTAGCGGGAGATTTTACGAGCAGTACTTC. Its translation is CASSKRSGRFYEQYF.

The V gene is TRBV5-1, the J gene TRBJ2-7; a weak D match, TRBD2 (6 bases). CDR1 is SGHRS, CDR2 YFSETQ, per germline. The CDR3 covers 13 residues. With 3 bases removed from V and 3 bases from J, the gap between germline ends came to 10 bases. The CDR3 coding sequence is TGCGCCAGCAGCTGGGGGGTGGGCTACGAGCAGTACTTC. Translating it yields CASSWGVGYEQYF. Full variable domain (outside the CDR3, taken from reference TRBV5-1 and TRBJ2-7): KAGVTQTPRYLIKTRGQQVTLSCSPISGHRSVSWYQQTPGQGLQFLFEYFSETQRNKGNFPGRFSGRQFSNSRSEMNVSTLELGDSALYLCASSWGVGYEQYFGPGTRLTVT.

In nucleotides, the CDR3 is TGTGCCTGGAGTCCTAGCGGGATCTACGAGCAGTACTTC. Translated, it gives CAWSPSGIYEQYF. V is TRBV30 and J is TRBJ2-7, with 9 bases matching TRBD2. The CDR3 consists of 13 residues. Germline CDR1 is GTSNPN and CDR2 is SVGIG (reference sequence). Trimming cost V 2 bases and J 3 bases; bases outside gene matches: 2.

The chain combines TRBV27 with TRBJ1-2, with 7 nucleotides matching TRBD1. The CDR3 runs 14 residues. The trim removed 8 bases at V and 6 bases at J, leaving 12 bases unmatched. Germline CDR1 MNHEY, CDR2 SMNVEV (reference sequence). Here the CDR3 reads CASGYPLQGNGYTF. Written as DNA, the CDR3 is TGTGCCAGCGGGTACCCGTTACAGGGGAATGGCTACACCTTC.

As for this clone: At one end, the junction sequence differs from germline, possibly due to a read error. CDR3 nucleotide sequence: TGTGCTAGCAGCCCCTCTCCGGGACAGTACAATGAGCAGTTCTTC. Translated, it gives CASSPSPGQYNEQFF. J is TRBJ2-1 and V is TRBV7-7, with TRBD1 matching 7 bases. CDR1 and CDR2 (germline): SSHAT, FNYEAQ (reference sequence). The CDR3 covers 15 residues.

V usage is TRBV4-1 and J usage is TRBJ1-1; TRBD1 is a possible D gene (5 bases). The CDR3 is 13 amino acids. Trimming took off 3 bases at V and 11 bases at J, with 16 bases between the two ends. CDR1 and CDR2 (germline): MGHRA, YSYEKL. For the CDR3, the DNA is TGCGCCAGCAGCCAGGCGCGGGGACGTCGCGCTTTCTTT. This translates into CASSQARGRRAFF.

The V call is TRBV21-1, the J call TRBJ1-4; TRBD1, the table's D call, lacks a check against the DNA. TRBV21-1 counts as a pseudogene. This CDR3 is built from 19 residues. The CDR3 DNA sequence: TGTGCCAGCAGCAAAGCGCTTTACGTTGTGGGACAGTCTAATGAAAAACTGTTTTTT. Protein sequence: CASSKALYVVGQSNEKLFF.

J is TRBJ2-7 and V is TRBV27; weak D call: TRBD1 (6 bases). Trimming took 5 bases from V and 4 from J, leaving 12 bases between them. The CDR3 has 13 residues. Germline CDR1 MNHEY, CDR2 SMNVEV (reference sequence). CDR3 region: CASSPADSYEQYF. The CDR3 coding sequence is TGTGCCAGCAGTCCCGCGGACAGTTACGAGCAGTACTTC.

The gene calls are TRBV7-3 and TRBJ2-1; a possible D gene is TRBD1 (6 bases). V was shortened by 5 bases and J by 7 bases, with 9 bases between the two germline ends. This CDR3 is 12 amino acids long. From germline, CDR1 is SGHTA and CDR2 FQGTGA. The DNA of the CDR3 is TGTGCCAGCAGCAAGACAGGAAATGAGCAGTTCTTC. This sequence encodes CASSKTGNEQFF.

J is TRBJ2-7 and V is TRBV5-1, with 8 bases identical to TRBD2. Per germline, CDR1 SGHRS and CDR2 YFSETQ. J gave up 5 bases and V 4 bases, and 8 bases lay outside the gene matches. The CDR3 covers 14 residues. CDR3 nucleotides: TGCGCCAGCAGCCCAATAGCGGGACCGAACGAGCAGTACTTC. Translated, it gives CASSPIAGPNEQYF.

J is TRBJ2-3 and V is TRBV5-1, with D possibly being TRBD2 (5 bases). Germline CDR1 is SGHRS and CDR2 is YFSETQ. This CDR3 region has 15 residues. The ends were cut back, 0 bases at V and 2 bases at J, with 10 bases in the middle. Here the CDR3 DNA reads TGCGCCAGCAGCTTGGCCACGGGGAACACAGATACGCAGTATTTT. This sequence encodes CASSLATGNTDTQYF.

The chain carries TRBV29-1 and TRBJ2-1; D is possibly TRBD2 (6 bases). The CDR3 is 15 amino acids. The germline CDR1 and CDR2 sequences are SQVTM and ANQGSEA. The V end lost 4 bases, the J end lost 3 bases, and 16 bases lay between the germline ends. The DNA for the CDR3 is TGCAGCGTTGTGGTAGCGGAGACACTCTACAATGAGCAGTTCTTC. This gives the protein CSVVVAETLYNEQFF.